This T cell receptor beta chain stems from a study of Ad26.COV2.S vaccination and SARS-CoV-2 variants. About the research overall: The authors gave Ad26.COV2.S intramuscularly, either once or twice 56 days apart.

Described treatment: 15 to 20 received Ad26.COV2.S at low or high dose, single or two shots; about five received placebo; per-sample allocation not given. Sampling was done on day 63 after the first vaccine or placebo injection. Recruitment in Boston yielded a donor of adult age, 18-55 years. V was pared by 0 bases and J by 8 bases, with 11 bases between. This CDR3 comprises 14 residues. Germline V lookup: CDR1 SGHAT, CDR2 FQNNGV. Study outcomes and limitations: Vaccine recipients had higher spike-specific TCR breadth than placebo recipients.

As regards this clone: Its target is not known.

Only in-frame clones appear in the TCRdb table, and some are missing; sequencing was by immunoSEQ multiplex PCR. The profile shows about 350,000 clones, around 89% of them singletons. The starting material was peripheral blood, obtained in a trial of Ad26.COV2.S vaccine versus placebo. The genes are TRBV11-2 and TRBJ2-1, with D perhaps TRBD2 (7 bases). The origin of this receptor is a person aged 18 to 59 who received the Ad26.COV2.S COVID-19 vaccine or a placebo. The CDR3 bases are TGTGCCAGCAGCTTAGATCGGGGGGCCTATGAGCAGTTCTTC. Amino acids: CASSLDRGAYEQFF.